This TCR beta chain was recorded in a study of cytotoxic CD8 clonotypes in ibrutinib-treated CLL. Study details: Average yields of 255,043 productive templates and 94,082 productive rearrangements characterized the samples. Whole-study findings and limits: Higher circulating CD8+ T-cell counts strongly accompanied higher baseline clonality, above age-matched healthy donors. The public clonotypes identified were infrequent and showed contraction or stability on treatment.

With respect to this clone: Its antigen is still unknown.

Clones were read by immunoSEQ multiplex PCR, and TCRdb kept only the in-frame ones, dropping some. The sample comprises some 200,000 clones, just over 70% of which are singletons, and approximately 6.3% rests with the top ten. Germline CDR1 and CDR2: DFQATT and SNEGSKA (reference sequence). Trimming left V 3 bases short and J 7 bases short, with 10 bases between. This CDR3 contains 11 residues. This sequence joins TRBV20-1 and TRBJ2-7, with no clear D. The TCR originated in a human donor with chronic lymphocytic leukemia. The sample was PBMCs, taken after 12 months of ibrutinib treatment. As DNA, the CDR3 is TGCAGTGCTAGTAAAAGAAGGGAGCAGTACTTC. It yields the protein CSASKRREQYF.